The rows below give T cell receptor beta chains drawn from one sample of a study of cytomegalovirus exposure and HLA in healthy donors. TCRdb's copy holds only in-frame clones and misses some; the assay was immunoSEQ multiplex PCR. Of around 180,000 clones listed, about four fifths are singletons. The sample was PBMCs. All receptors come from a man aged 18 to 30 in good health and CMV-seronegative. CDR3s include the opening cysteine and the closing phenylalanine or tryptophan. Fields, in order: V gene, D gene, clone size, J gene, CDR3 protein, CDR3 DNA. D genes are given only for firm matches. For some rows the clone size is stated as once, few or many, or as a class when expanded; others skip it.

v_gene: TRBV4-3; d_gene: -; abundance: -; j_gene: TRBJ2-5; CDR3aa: CASSAVDRQETQYF; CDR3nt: TGCGCCAGCAGTGCAGTCGACAGGCAAGAGACCCAGTACTTC
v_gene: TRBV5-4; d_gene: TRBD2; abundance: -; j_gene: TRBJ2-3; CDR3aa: CASSLPLAGGRGFTDTQYF; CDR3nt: TGTGCCAGCAGCCTCCCCTTAGCGGGGGGTCGGGGTTTCACAGATACGCAGTATTTT
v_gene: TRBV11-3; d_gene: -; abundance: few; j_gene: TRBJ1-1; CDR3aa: CASSQGIDTEAFF; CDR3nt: TGTGCCAGCAGTCAGGGGATAGACACTGAAGCTTTCTTT
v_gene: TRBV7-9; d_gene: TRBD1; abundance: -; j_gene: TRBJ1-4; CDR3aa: CASSLETGGGEKLFF; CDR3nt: TGTGCCAGCAGCTTAGAGACAGGGGGCGGAGAAAAACTGTTTTTT
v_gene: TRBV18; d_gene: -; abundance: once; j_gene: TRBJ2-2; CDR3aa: CASSPPIIEANTGELFF; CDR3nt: TGTGCCAGCTCACCACCGATCATAGAGGCGAACACCGGGGAGCTGTTTTTT
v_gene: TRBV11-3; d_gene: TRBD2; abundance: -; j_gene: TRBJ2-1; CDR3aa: CASSLDERGNEQFF; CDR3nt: TGTGCCAGCAGCTTAGATGAGCGGGGCAATGAGCAGTTCTTC
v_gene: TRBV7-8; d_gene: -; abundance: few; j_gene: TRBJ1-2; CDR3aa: CASSAPGGAYRGYTF; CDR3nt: TGTGCCAGCAGCGCACCGGGGGGGGCCTATCGGGGCTACACCTTC
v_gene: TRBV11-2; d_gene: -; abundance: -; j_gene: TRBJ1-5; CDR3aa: CASSYNQAGKPQHF; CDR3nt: TGTGCCAGCAGCTACAACCAAGCGGGGAAGCCCCAGCATTTT
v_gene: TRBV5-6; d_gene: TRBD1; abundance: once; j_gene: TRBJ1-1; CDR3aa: CASSPGTGLVNTEAFF; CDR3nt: TGTGCCAGCAGCCCAGGGACAGGGCTAGTGAACACTGAAGCTTTCTTT
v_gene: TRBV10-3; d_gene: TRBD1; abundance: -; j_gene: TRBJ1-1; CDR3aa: CAMDRGGREDTEAFF; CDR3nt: TGTGCCATGGACAGGGGGGGAAGGGAGGACACTGAAGCTTTCTTT
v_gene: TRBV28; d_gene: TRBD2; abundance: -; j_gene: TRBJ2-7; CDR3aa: CASSLVPTVTRENPYEQYF; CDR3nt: TGTGCCAGCAGTTTAGTCCCCACAGTTACGCGGGAGAATCCCTACGAGCAGTACTTC
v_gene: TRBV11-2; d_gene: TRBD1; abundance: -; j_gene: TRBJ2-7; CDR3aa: CASSPTHRGEQYF; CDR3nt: TGTGCCAGCAGCCCTACCCACAGGGGCGAGCAGTACTTC
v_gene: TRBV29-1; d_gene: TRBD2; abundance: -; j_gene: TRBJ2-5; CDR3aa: CSVEVLAVGETQYF; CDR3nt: TGCAGCGTTGAAGTACTAGCGGTTGGAGAGACCCAGTACTTC
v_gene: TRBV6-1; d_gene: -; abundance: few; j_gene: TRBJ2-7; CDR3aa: CASSETGVVYEQYF; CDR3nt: TGTGCCAGCAGTGAAACGGGGGTGGTATACGAGCAGTACTTC
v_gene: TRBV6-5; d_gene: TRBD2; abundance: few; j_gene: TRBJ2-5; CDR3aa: CASSPSGSAKETQYF; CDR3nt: TGTGCCAGCAGCCCTAGCGGGAGCGCTAAAGAGACCCAGTACTTC
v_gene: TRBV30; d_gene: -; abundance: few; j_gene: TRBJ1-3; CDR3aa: CAWSAPSSGNTIYF; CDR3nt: TGTGCCTGGAGTGCCCCGAGCTCTGGAAACACCATATATTTT
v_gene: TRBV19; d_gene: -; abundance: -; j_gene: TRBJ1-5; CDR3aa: CASSITGPVPHQPQHF; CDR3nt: TGTGCCAGTAGTATAACTGGGCCAGTCCCCCACCAGCCCCAGCATTTT
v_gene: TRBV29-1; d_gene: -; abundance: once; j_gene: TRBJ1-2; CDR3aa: CSVVAGVYGYTF; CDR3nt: TGCAGCGTTGTTGCGGGAGTCTATGGCTACACCTTC
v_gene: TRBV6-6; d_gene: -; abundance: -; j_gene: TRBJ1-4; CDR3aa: CASTYGSVATNEKLFF; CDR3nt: TGTGCCAGCACCTACGGGAGTGTTGCAACTAATGAAAAACTGTTTTTT
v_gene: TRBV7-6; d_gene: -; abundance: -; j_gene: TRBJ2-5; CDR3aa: CASSLGLTGKETQYF; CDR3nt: TGTGCCAGCAGCTTAGGCCTTACAGGGAAAGAGACCCAGTACTTC
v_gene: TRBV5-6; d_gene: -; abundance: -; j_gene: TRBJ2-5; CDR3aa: CASSQRETQYF; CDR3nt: TGTGCCAGCAGCCAACGGGAGACCCAGTACTTC
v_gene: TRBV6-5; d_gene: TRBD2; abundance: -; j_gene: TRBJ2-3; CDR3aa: CASRPAGGSTDTQYF; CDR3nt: TGTGCCAGCAGACCTGCGGGGGGGAGCACAGATACGCAGTATTTT
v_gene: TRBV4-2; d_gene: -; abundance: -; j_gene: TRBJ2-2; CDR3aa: CASSQDIQGPTNTGELFF; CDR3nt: TGTGCCAGCAGCCAAGATATCCAGGGGCCAACGAACACCGGGGAGCTGTTTTTT
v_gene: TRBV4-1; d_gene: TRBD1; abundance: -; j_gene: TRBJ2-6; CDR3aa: CASSQGGQGSGANVLTF; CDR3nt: TGCGCCAGCAGCCAAGGGGGACAGGGAAGTGGGGCCAACGTCCTGACTTTC
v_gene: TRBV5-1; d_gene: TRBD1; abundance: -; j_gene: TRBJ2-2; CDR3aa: CASSGKTGGTGELFF; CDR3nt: TGCGCCAGCAGCGGGAAAACAGGGGGCACCGGGGAGCTGTTTTTT
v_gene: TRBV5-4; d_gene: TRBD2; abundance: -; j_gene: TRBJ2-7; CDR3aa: CASSLAGGGHYEQYF; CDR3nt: TGTGCCAGCAGCTTGGCCGGCGGGGGGCACTACGAGCAGTACTTC
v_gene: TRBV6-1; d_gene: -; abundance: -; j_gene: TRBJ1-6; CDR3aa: CASSSEGLDSPLHF; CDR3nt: TGTGCCAGCAGTTCTGAGGGCTTGGATTCACCCCTCCACTTT
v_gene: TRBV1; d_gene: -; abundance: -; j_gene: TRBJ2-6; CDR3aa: CTSSQVLDSPSGANVLTF; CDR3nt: TGCACCAGCAGCCAAGTTTTGGACAGCCCCTCTGGGGCCAACGTCCTGACTTTC
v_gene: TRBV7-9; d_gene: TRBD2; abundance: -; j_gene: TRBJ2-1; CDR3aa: CASSPVGGEYDEQFF; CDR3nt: TGTGCCAGCAGCCCGGTCGGGGGGGAGTATGATGAGCAGTTCTTC
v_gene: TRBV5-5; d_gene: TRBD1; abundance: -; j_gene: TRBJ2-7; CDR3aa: CASSQPGQGAYEQYF; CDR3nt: TGTGCCAGCAGCCAGCCGGGACAGGGGGCCTACGAGCAGTACTTC
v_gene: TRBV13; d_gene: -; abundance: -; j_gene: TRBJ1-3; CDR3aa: CASSFLTAPTGNTIYF; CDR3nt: TGTGCCAGCAGCTTTTTGACAGCTCCGACTGGAAACACCATATATTTT
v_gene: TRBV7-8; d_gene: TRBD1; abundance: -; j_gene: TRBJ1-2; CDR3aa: CASSLVGQGYGYTF; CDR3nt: TGTGCCAGCAGCTTAGTGGGACAGGGGTATGGCTACACCTTC
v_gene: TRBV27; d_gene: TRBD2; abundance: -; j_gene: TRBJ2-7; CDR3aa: CASSPPWGRGLYEQYF; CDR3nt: TGTGCCAGCAGTCCGCCGTGGGGGAGGGGCCTCTACGAGCAGTACTTC
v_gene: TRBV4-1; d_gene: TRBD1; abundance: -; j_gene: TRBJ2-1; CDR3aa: CASSQDPGQGSYNEQFF; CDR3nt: TGCGCCAGCAGCCAAGATCCGGGACAGGGGAGCTACAATGAGCAGTTCTTC
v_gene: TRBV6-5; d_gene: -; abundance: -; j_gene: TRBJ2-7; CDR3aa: CASSRDWGYEQYF; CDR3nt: TGTGCCAGCAGTAGGGACTGGGGCTACGAGCAGTACTTC
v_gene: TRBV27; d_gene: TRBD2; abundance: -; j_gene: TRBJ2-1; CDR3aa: CASSLASGSAPLPEQFF; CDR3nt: TGTGCCAGCAGTTTGGCTAGCGGGAGTGCCCCCCTGCCCGAGCAGTTCTTC
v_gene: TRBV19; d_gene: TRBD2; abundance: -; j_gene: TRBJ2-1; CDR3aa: CASSTSGGPYNEQFF; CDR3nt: TGTGCCAGTAGTACTTCGGGGGGGCCCTACAATGAGCAGTTCTTC
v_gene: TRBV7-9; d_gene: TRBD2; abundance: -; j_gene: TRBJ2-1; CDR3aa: CASRSSGGYNGQFF; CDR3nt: TGTGCCAGCAGATCTAGCGGGGGGTACAATGGGCAGTTCTTC
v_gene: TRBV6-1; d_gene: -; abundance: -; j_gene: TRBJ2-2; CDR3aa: CASSEMGSQGTGELFF; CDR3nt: TGTGCCAGCAGTGAAATGGGGAGTCAAGGGACCGGGGAGCTGTTTTTT
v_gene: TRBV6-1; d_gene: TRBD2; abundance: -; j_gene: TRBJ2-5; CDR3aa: CASRRGGPNQETQYF; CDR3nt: TGTGCCAGCAGACGCGGGGGACCGAACCAAGAGACCCAGTACTTC
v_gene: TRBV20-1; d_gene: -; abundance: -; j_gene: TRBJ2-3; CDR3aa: CSAQSTDTQYF; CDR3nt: TGCAGTGCTCAAAGCACAGATACGCAGTATTTT
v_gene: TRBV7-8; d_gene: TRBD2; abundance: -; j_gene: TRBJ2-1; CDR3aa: CASSPRGGREKFF; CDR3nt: TGTGCCAGCAGCCCTCGGGGGGGGCGGGAAAAGTTCTTC
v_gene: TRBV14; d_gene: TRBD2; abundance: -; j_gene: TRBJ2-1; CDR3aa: CASSHRLAAPNEQFF; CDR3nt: TGTGCCAGCAGCCATCGACTAGCGGCGCCAAATGAGCAGTTCTTC
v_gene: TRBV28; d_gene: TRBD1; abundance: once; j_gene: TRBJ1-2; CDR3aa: CASSLMERSGTGGDYGYTF; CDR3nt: TGTGCCAGCAGTTTAATGGAACGCTCCGGGACAGGGGGCGACTATGGCTACACCTTC